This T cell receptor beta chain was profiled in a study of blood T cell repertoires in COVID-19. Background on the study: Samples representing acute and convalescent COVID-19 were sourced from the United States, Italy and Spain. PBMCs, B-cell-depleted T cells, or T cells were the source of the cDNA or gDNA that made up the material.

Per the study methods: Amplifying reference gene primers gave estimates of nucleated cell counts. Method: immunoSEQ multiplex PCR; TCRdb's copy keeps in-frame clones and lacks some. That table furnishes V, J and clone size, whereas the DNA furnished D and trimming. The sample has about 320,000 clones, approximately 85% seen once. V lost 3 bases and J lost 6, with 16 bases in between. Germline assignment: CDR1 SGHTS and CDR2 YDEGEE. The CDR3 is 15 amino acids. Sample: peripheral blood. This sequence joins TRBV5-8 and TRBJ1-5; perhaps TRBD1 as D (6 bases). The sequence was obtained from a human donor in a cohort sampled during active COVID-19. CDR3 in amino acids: CASSSSGVRGQPQHF. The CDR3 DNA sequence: TGTGCCAGCAGCTCTTCAGGGGTACGCGGTCAGCCCCAGCATTTT. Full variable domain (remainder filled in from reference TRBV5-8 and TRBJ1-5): EAGVTQSPTHLIKTRGQQATLRCSPISGHTSVYWYQQALGLGLQFLLWYDEGEERNRGNFPPRFSGRQFPNYSSELNVNALELEDSALYLCASSSSGVRGQPQHFGDGTRLSIL.